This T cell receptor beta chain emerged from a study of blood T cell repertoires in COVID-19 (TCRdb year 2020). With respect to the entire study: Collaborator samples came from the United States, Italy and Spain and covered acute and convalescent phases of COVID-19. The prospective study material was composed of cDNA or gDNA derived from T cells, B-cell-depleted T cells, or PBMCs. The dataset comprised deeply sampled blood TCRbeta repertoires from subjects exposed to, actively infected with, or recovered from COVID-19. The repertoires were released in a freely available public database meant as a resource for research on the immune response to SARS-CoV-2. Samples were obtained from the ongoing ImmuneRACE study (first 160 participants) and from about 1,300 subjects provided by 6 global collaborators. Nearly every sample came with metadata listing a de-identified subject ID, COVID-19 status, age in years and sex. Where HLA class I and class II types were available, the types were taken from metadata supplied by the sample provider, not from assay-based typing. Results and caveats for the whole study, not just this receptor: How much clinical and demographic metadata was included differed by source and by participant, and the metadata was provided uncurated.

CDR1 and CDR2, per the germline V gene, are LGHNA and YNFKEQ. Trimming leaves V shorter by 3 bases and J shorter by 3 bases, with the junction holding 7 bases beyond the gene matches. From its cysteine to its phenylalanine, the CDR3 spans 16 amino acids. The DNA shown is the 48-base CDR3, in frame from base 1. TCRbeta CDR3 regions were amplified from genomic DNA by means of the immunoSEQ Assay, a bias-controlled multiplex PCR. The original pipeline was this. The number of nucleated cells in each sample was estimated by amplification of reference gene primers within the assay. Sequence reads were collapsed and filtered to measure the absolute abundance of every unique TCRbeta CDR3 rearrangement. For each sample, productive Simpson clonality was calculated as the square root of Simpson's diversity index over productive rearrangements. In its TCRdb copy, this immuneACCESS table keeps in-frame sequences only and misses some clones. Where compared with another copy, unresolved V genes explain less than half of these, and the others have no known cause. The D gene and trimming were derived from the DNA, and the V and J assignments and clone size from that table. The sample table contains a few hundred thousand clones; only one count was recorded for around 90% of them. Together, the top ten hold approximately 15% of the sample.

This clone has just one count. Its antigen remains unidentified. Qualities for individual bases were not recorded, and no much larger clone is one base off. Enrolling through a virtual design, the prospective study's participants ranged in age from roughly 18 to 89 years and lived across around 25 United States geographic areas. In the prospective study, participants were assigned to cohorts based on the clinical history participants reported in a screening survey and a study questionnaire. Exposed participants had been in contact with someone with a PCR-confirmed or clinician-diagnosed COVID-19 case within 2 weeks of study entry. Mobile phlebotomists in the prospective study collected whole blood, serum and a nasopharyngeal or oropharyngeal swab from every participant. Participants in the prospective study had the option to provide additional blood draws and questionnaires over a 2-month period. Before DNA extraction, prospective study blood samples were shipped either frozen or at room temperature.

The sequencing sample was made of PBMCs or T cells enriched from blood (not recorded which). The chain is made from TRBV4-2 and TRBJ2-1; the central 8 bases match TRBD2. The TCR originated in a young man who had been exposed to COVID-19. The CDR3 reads CASSQESGGVYNEQFF. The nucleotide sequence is TGTGCCAGCAGCCAGGAAAGCGGGGGTGTCTACAATGAGCAGTTCTTC.